The sequence of this T cell receptor beta chain was determined in a study of T cells in Graves' hyperthyroidism and ophthalmopathy. The PBMCs were taken from 10 ml of fresh peripheral blood. Trimming removed 0 bases at V and 4 bases at J, with 8 bases between. CDR3 length equals 14 residues. The germline CDR1 and CDR2 sequences are SGHTA and FQGNSA. RNA transcripts served as the template for amplifying TCR beta CDR3 regions. HTBI primers drove first-round RT-PCR of the TCR CDR3. MiXCR was run by TCRdb on the multiplex PCR reads, yielding one entry per CDR3 protein. The profile shows 530,000 or so distinct CDR3 sequences, approximately 17% of them singletons. Study-level points and caveats: Stable hyperthyroidism and ophthalmopathy were separated using 13 V-J signatures.

The sample holds many counts of this clonotype. Its target is not known. Source material: blood. V gene TRBV7-2 combines with J gene TRBJ2-3, with D perhaps TRBD2 (5 bases). This clonotype was obtained from a woman under 30 with Graves' ophthalmopathy. The CDR3 DNA follows: TGTGCCAGCAGCTTAGCGGTGGGAGCAGATACGCAGTATTTT. Amino acids: CASSLAVGADTQYF.